This TCR beta chain was retrieved from a study of response to subunit inactivated influenza vaccine. TCRdb passed the RT-PCR reads through MiXCR, listing each CDR3 protein once. This table has about 780,000 distinct CDR3 sequences, about 18% appearing once. Whole-study findings and limits: T cells newly recruited by each seasonal influenza vaccination are few, the authors suggested.

This clonotype was seen only a few times. Its antigen is not identified. Here the sequenced sample was PBMCs from blood, taken roughly 5 days after vaccination. This receptor was identified in a man aged 50 or older who received an inactivated influenza vaccine.

The CDR3, as DNA: TGTGCCAGCAGTTTCCGACTAGCGGTAGGGGGCGGGGAGCTGTTTTTT. Residues: CASSFRLAVGGGELFF. The chain carries TRBV6-5 and TRBJ2-2, with 9 bases identical to TRBD2. CDR1 MNHEY and CDR2 SVGAGI come from the germline V gene. Trimming at V came to 4 bases and at J to 7 bases, leaving 10 bases not matched to a gene. The CDR3 covers 16 residues.